Listed below are T cell receptor beta chains from one sample, sequenced in a study of blood T cell repertoires in COVID-19. Produced via immunoSEQ multiplex PCR; TCRdb's table is partial and in-frame only. This table holds roughly 42,000 clones, around nine tenths found once. The sequenced sample was peripheral blood. The receptors come from a man between 60 and 75 years old with acute or convalescent COVID-19. Each CDR3 is given with its conserved first and last residue. The order of the fields is V gene, J gene, clone size, D gene, CDR3 DNA, CDR3 protein. A D gene is named only where the DNA matches it firmly. Size is stated for part of the rows, as once, few or many counts, or as a class when the clone is expanded.

v_call: TRBV4-1; j_call: TRBJ1-5; clone_size: -; d_call: TRBD1; cdr3_nt: TGCGCCAGCAGCCAAGTTAACAGGGGAGGTCAGCCCCAGCATTTT; cdr3_aa: CASSQVNRGGQPQHF
v_call: TRBV9; j_call: TRBJ2-1; clone_size: -; d_call: -; cdr3_nt: TGTGCCAGCAGCGTAGGGACAAGATACAATGAGCAGTTCTTC; cdr3_aa: CASSVGTRYNEQFF
v_call: TRBV19; j_call: TRBJ2-3; clone_size: -; d_call: TRBD2; cdr3_nt: TGTGCCAGTAGTTCTTTAGCGGGAAGGGCAGATACGCAGTATTTT; cdr3_aa: CASSSLAGRADTQYF
v_call: TRBV27; j_call: TRBJ1-5; clone_size: -; d_call: TRBD1; cdr3_nt: TGTGCCAGCAGTTTATTCGGGACAGCTAGCAATCAGCCCCAGCATTTT; cdr3_aa: CASSLFGTASNQPQHF
v_call: TRBV9; j_call: TRBJ2-1; clone_size: once; d_call: TRBD2; cdr3_nt: TGTGCCAGCAGCGTAGAAGGACTAGCGGGGGGGCTCAACTACAATGAGCAGTTCTTC; cdr3_aa: CASSVEGLAGGLNYNEQFF
v_call: TRBV12-3/TRBV12-4; j_call: TRBJ2-1; clone_size: -; d_call: -; cdr3_nt: TGTGCCAGCAGTTTAGTAAACAATGAGCAGTTCTTC; cdr3_aa: CASSLVNNEQFF
v_call: TRBV7-9; j_call: TRBJ1-4; clone_size: -; d_call: -; cdr3_nt: TGTGCCAGCAGCTTAGCGCGGGCCAATAATGAAAAACTGTTTTTT; cdr3_aa: CASSLARANNEKLFF
v_call: TRBV30; j_call: TRBJ2-5; clone_size: -; d_call: TRBD2; cdr3_nt: TGTGCCTGGAGTGTAGAGCGGGGGGGCCGGAACCAAGAGACCCAGTACTTC; cdr3_aa: CAWSVERGGRNQETQYF
v_call: TRBV3-1/TRBV3-2; j_call: TRBJ2-3; clone_size: few; d_call: -; cdr3_nt: TGTGCCAGCAGCCAAGGGACATCGGACACAGATACGCAGTATTTT; cdr3_aa: CASSQGTSDTDTQYF
v_call: TRBV27; j_call: TRBJ1-1; clone_size: -; d_call: -; cdr3_nt: TGTGCCAGCAGCCCCTCTCTCTACACTGAAGCTTTCTTT; cdr3_aa: CASSPSLYTEAFF
v_call: TRBV30; j_call: TRBJ2-1; clone_size: -; d_call: TRBD1; cdr3_nt: TGTGCCTGGAGTGTAAAGGGACAGGGGATGTTCTTC; cdr3_aa: CAWSVKGQGMFF
v_call: TRBV5-5; j_call: TRBJ2-4; clone_size: -; d_call: TRBD1; cdr3_nt: TGTGCCAGCAGCTCGGGGACAGTTTCCCGGAGCGAGGCTCAGTACTTC; cdr3_aa: CASSSGTVSRSEAQYF
v_call: TRBV3-1/TRBV3-2; j_call: TRBJ2-3; clone_size: -; d_call: TRBD2; cdr3_nt: TGTGCCAGCAGCCGACTAGCGGGGGGTGATACGCAGTATTTT; cdr3_aa: CASSRLAGGDTQYF
v_call: TRBV4-3; j_call: TRBJ2-3; clone_size: -; d_call: TRBD2; cdr3_nt: TGCGCCAGCAGCCAGCAACCTAGCGGGGGGTGGGTGGTAGATACGCAGTATTTT; cdr3_aa: CASSQQPSGGWVVDTQYF
v_call: TRBV12-3/TRBV12-4; j_call: TRBJ2-3; clone_size: -; d_call: -; cdr3_nt: TGTGCCAGCAGGGACAACACAGATACGCAGTATTTT; cdr3_aa: CASRDNTDTQYF
v_call: TRBV19; j_call: TRBJ2-1; clone_size: -; d_call: TRBD2; cdr3_nt: TGTGCCAGTAGTATTGCGGGGGGTACCTACAATGAGCAGTTCTTC; cdr3_aa: CASSIAGGTYNEQFF
v_call: TRBV5-1; j_call: TRBJ1-6; clone_size: -; d_call: TRBD1; cdr3_nt: TGCGCCAGCAGCTTGACAGGGGGCATCTATAATTCACCCCTCCACTTT; cdr3_aa: CASSLTGGIYNSPLHF
v_call: TRBV6-2/TRBV6-3; j_call: TRBJ1-2; clone_size: -; d_call: TRBD1; cdr3_nt: TGTGCCAGCAGTTTAACTTCACAGGGGGCTCACGGCTACACCTTC; cdr3_aa: CASSLTSQGAHGYTF
v_call: TRBV19; j_call: TRBJ1-2; clone_size: -; d_call: -; cdr3_nt: TGTGCCAGTAGATCTCGGACAGCCACTAACTATGGCTACACCTTC; cdr3_aa: CASRSRTATNYGYTF
v_call: TRBV12-3/TRBV12-4; j_call: TRBJ2-5; clone_size: -; d_call: -; cdr3_nt: TGTGCCAGCAGTTTATGGGAGGAGACCCAGTACTTC; cdr3_aa: CASSLWEETQYF
v_call: TRBV27; j_call: TRBJ2-7; clone_size: few; d_call: TRBD1; cdr3_nt: TGTGCCAGCAGTTTGGGGGGACAGGGTAACGAGCAGTACTTC; cdr3_aa: CASSLGGQGNEQYF
v_call: TRBV7-2; j_call: TRBJ2-1; clone_size: -; d_call: -; cdr3_nt: TGTGCCAGCAGCTTTCGTGGCAGGATTATGAACAATGAGCAGTTCTTC; cdr3_aa: CASSFRGRIMNNEQFF
v_call: TRBV6-5; j_call: TRBJ2-7; clone_size: few; d_call: TRBD2; cdr3_nt: TGTGCCAGCAGTTACACGGGACTAGCCGGCTACGAGCAGTACTTC; cdr3_aa: CASSYTGLAGYEQYF